The next 9 T cell receptor beta chains were all read from a single sample in a study of blood T cell repertoires in COVID-19 (dated by TCRdb to about 2020). The receptor library was made with the immunoSEQ multiplex PCR assay. TCRdb re-hosts the immuneACCESS table, in-frame sequences only. Its copies lack some clones; in the studies checked, an unresolved V gene accounts for under half of them, and the cause for the rest is not known. This sample is represented by 130,000 or so clones; around 89% of them were singletons. Less than 2% of the sample is in the top ten clones. The sequencing input was peripheral blood. The source is a human donor in a cohort sampled during active COVID-19.

CDR3 amino acids: CASSHGLAGGYEQYF. As DNA, the CDR3 is TGTGCCAGCAGCCACGGACTAGCGGGGGGCTACGAGCAGTACTTC. The chain carries TRBV3-1 (or the pseudogene TRBV3-2) and TRBJ2-7, with 14 bases identical to TRBD2. The CDR3 length is 15 residues. After removal of 3 bases from V and 3 bases from J, the junction contained 1 base not matched to a gene. Germline CDR1 LGHDT, CDR2 YNNKEL (reference sequence).

This rearrangement joins TRBV5-4 to TRBJ2-1; TRBD2 might be the D (7 bases). In germline, CDR1 is SGHNT, CDR2 YYREEE (reference sequence). This CDR3 is 16 amino acids long. Trimming stripped 3 bases from V and 0 bases from J, with 13 bases between. The CDR3 nucleotides are TGTGCCAGCAGCTCGAGAGGGGGGGGCTCCTACAATGAGCAGTTCTTC. This translates into CASSSRGGGSYNEQFF.

The chain employs TRBV11-1 and TRBJ2-2; the D gene is possibly TRBD1 (5 bases). Trimming stripped 7 bases from V and 4 bases from J, with 16 bases between. Germline V gives CDR1 SGHAT, CDR2 FQDESV (reference sequence). The CDR3 totals 15 residues. The CDR3, as DNA: TGTGCCAGCATCTTGGGCAGGGTGCCCACCGGGGAGCTGTTTTTT. It translates to CASILGRVPTGELFF.

V usage is TRBV11-2 and J usage is TRBJ2-1, with D possibly TRBD2 on 5 matching bases. Trimming removed 6 bases from V and 6 bases from J, with 9 bases in between. Per germline, CDR1 SGHAT and CDR2 FQNNGV. The CDR3 is made up of 12 amino acids. In DNA form, the CDR3 reads TGTGCCAGCAGGGTGGGGAGCAATGAGCAGTTCTTC. It is translated as CASRVGSNEQFF.

The chain employs TRBV9 and TRBJ1-1, with 8 positions matching TRBD1. Germline lookup yields CDR1 SGDLS and CDR2 YYNGEE. This CDR3 contains 16 residues. The V and J ends lost 3 bases and 7 bases, in that order; junction bases with no gene match: 14. The CDR3 DNA reads as TGTGCCAGCAGCGCCGGACAGGGTCCCCCCATCGGTGAAGCTTTCTTT. Protein product: CASSAGQGPPIGEAFF.

The chain uses TRBV7-6 and TRBJ2-5, with D maybe TRBD1 (6 bases). Trimming pared 5 bases from V and 5 bases from J, leaving 18 bases between. The CDR3 totals 15 residues. The germline CDR1 and CDR2 sequences are SGHVS and FNYEAQ. DNA of the CDR3: TGTGCCAGCAGCCACGGGCACAGGGCACGTGAGACCCAGTACTTC. It codes for CASSHGHRARETQYF.

The chain couples TRBV9 to TRBJ2-7, with 10 bases aligning to TRBD2. CDR3 length equals 15 residues. Losses at the gene ends were 0 bases for V and 5 bases for J; bases not matched to a gene: 5. Germline loops: CDR1 SGDLS, CDR2 YYNGEE. The CDR3 bases are TGTGCCAGCAGCGTAGGACTAGCGGGTCTCAACGAGCAGTACTTC. This encodes CASSVGLAGLNEQYF.

CDR3 DNA: TGTGCCAGCAGCCAAGATCATGGCAACTACAATGAAAAACTGTTTTTT. Encoded protein: CASSQDHGNYNEKLFF. This chain joins TRBV4-2 and TRBJ1-4; unclear D gene. The CDR3 consists of 16 residues. Germline V gives CDR1 LGHNA, CDR2 YNFKEQ. With 0 bases removed from V and 5 bases from J, the gap between germline ends came to 13 bases.

The V call is TRBV5-4, the J call TRBJ2-7; TRBD1 agrees at 7 bases. CDR1 is SGHNT and CDR2 is YYREEE in the germline V gene (reference sequence). This CDR3 spans 17 amino acids. The V segment lost 3 bases and the J segment 4 bases; nucleotides outside the gene matches: 16. The CDR3 sequence: CASSSRTGPKSQYEQYF. Written as DNA, the CDR3 is TGTGCCAGCAGCTCTAGGACAGGACCCAAGTCCCAATACGAGCAGTACTTC.